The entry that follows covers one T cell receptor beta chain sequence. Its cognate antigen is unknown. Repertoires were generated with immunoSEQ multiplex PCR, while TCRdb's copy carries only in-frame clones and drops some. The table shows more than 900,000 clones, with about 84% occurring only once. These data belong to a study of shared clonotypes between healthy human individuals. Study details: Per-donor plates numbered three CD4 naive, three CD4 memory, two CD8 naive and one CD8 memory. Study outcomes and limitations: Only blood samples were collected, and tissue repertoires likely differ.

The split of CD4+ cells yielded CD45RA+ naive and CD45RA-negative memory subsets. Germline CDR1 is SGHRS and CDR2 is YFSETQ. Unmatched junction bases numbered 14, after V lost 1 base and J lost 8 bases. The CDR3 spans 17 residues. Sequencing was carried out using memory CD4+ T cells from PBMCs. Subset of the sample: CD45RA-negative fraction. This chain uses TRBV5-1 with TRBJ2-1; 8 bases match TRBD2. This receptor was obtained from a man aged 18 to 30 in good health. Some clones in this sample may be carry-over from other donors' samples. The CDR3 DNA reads TGCGCCAGCAGCTTGTCCTCTACTAGCGGACGTTGGGATGAGCAGTTCTTC. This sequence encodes CASSLSSTSGRWDEQFF.